A single sample is the source of the 11 T cell receptor beta chains below, sequenced in a study of early T cells in non-severe SARS-CoV-2 infection. TCRdb used MiXCR to reprocess the 5' RACE reads, holding one entry per CDR3 protein. The sample shows some 67,000 distinct CDR3 sequences, around 13% of them seen only once. Material: whole blood. The source of these receptors is an adult who was a healthcare worker with PCR-confirmed SARS-CoV-2 infection or an uninfected control (not recorded which).

This sequence joins TRBV20-1 and TRBJ2-5, with D tentatively TRBD2 (5 bases). The CDR3 contains 14 residues. Trimming cost V 5 bases and J 4 bases, with 17 bases left between them. CDR1 DFQATT and CDR2 SNEGSKA come from the germline V gene (reference sequence). The CDR3 reads CSAAPPGVTETQYF. CDR3 nucleotides: TGCAGTGCTGCCCCCCCCGGGGTCACAGAGACCCAGTACTTC.

This clonotype was detected ten times or more. V gene TRBV9 combines with J gene TRBJ2-3; 10 bases map to TRBD2. Germline CDR1 is SGDLS and CDR2 is YYNGEE. With 1 base clipped from V and 4 bases from J, the junction kept 9 bases outside the gene matches. CDR3 length equals 17 residues. In nucleotides, the CDR3 is TGTGCCAGCAGCGTACGAATCACTAGCGGGAATGCAGATACGCAGTATTTT. Translation gives CASSVRITSGNADTQYF.

J is TRBJ2-3 and V is TRBV2, with 11 nucleotides matching TRBD2. Germline CDR1 SNHLY, CDR2 FYNNEI. V lost 7 bases and J lost 2; bases outside the gene matches: 5. The CDR3 consists of 15 residues. CDR3 DNA: TGTGCCAGCAATATGGGACTAGCGGACACAGATACGCAGTATTTT. As protein: CASNMGLADTDTQYF.

This clonotype was seen at least ten times. The CDR3 bases are TGTGCCAGCAGCCAAGATTCCCTAGGGGGCACCTACGAGCAGTACTTC. This gives the protein CASSQDSLGGTYEQYF. The rearrangement links TRBV3-1 to TRBJ2-7, with 7 bases fitting TRBD1. V shed 0 bases and J 2 bases; nucleotides not matched to a gene: 7. Germline lookup yields CDR1 LGHDT and CDR2 YNNKEL (reference sequence). The CDR3 has 16 residues.

The chain carries TRBV19 and TRBJ1-5; 7 positions agree with TRBD1. Germline CDR1 LNHDA, CDR2 SQIVND (reference sequence). Trimming cost V 5 bases and J 0 bases; bases outside gene matches: 7. This CDR3 is built from 16 residues. CDR3 region: CASSPYRGGSNQPQHF. CDR3 nucleotide sequence: TGTGCCAGTAGTCCCTACAGGGGAGGTAGCAATCAGCCCCAGCATTTT.

This clonotype has only a few counts. This chain links TRBV11-2 with TRBJ2-7; D not certain. Deletions cut 1 base from V and 5 bases from J, with 12 bases between. Germline V gene data show CDR1 as SGHAT and CDR2 as FQNNGV. This CDR3 is 14 amino acids long. The CDR3 spells CASSLGLGGDEQYF. CDR3 sequence (DNA): TGTGCCAGCAGCTTAGGGTTAGGTGGGGACGAGCAGTACTTC.

This clonotype appeared many times. The J gene is TRBJ2-6, the V gene TRBV7-3; D is unclear. The V end was cut by 0 bases, the J end by 0 bases, with 3 bases between. Germline assignment: CDR1 SGHTA and CDR2 FQGTGA. The CDR3 extends over 15 amino acids. The CDR3 here is CASSLTSSGANVLTF. For the CDR3, the DNA is TGTGCCAGCAGCTTAACCAGCTCTGGGGCCAACGTCCTGACTTTC.

This clonotype was seen a few times. V gene TRBV5-1 combines with J gene TRBJ2-7; D is uncertain. V shed 0 bases and J shed 6 bases, with 16 bases lying between them. The CDR3 is 15 amino acids. CDR1 and CDR2 from the germline V gene are SGHRS and YFSETQ. Here the CDR3 reads CASSLALGRTGEQYF. The CDR3 DNA follows: TGCGCCAGCAGCTTGGCCTTGGGCCGTACGGGCGAGCAGTACTTC.

The chain links TRBV5-1 to TRBJ2-2; D remains ambiguous. This CDR3 spans 14 amino acids. V was pared by 3 bases and J by 0 bases, with 6 bases between. The germline V gene has CDR1 SGHRS and CDR2 YFSETQ. CDR3: CASSYDANTGELFF. The DNA of the CDR3 is TGCGCCAGCAGCTACGATGCGAACACCGGGGAGCTGTTTTTT.

This clonotype was counted at least ten times. The chain recombines TRBV4-1 with TRBJ2-2, with 11 bases aligning to TRBD1. The CDR3 length is 15 residues. CDR1 is MGHRA and CDR2 is YSYEKL in the germline V gene. Losses at the gene ends were 5 bases for V and 6 bases for J; bases not matched to a gene: 5. The CDR3: CASSTRTGGSGELFF. CDR3 nucleotide sequence: TGCGCCAGCAGCACCCGGACAGGGGGCTCCGGGGAGCTGTTTTTT.

This clonotype was seen at least ten times. J is TRBJ2-3 and V is TRBV20-1; D ambiguous. Deletions cut 0 bases from V and 2 bases from J, with 12 bases between. Germline CDR1 and CDR2: DFQATT and SNEGSKA (reference sequence). The CDR3 covers 15 residues. For the CDR3, the DNA is TGCAGTGCTAGAGATTTTGCCGGCTCCACAGATACGCAGTATTTT. It translates to CSARDFAGSTDTQYF.